This entry is about one TCR beta chain. The antigen is not known. This specimen belongs to a study of regulatory T cells in long-lasting Graves disease. The study, taken as a whole, reports: The study found persistent patients shared more public clonotypes (around 2,500) than new patients (roughly 880).

As for time point: persistent/refractory GD, antithyroid drugs over 5 years with positive TRAb. TCR sequences were obtained from RNA taken from PBMCs. Germline V gives CDR1 SGHRS, CDR2 YFSETQ. Trimming removed 4 bases from V and 5 bases from J; junction bases left unmatched: 6. The CDR3 totals 14 residues. Assembly of TCR beta libraries relied on iRepertoire HTBI primers together with Arm-PCR of CDR3 regions. TCRdb passed the multiplex PCR reads through MiXCR, listing each CDR3 protein once. The sample includes roughly 500,000 distinct CDR3 sequences, 20% to 25% of them seen just once. The chain is built from TRBV5-1 and TRBJ2-7, with TRBD1 matching 10 bases. This receptor was identified in a female donor with Graves disease. The starting material was peripheral blood mononuclear cells (PBMCs), obtained when the disease was refractory, from a patient treated with antithyroid drugs. The CDR3 DNA sequence: TGCGCCAGCAGCCCTCTGACAGGGGGCCACGAGCAGTACTTC. This translates into CASSPLTGGHEQYF.